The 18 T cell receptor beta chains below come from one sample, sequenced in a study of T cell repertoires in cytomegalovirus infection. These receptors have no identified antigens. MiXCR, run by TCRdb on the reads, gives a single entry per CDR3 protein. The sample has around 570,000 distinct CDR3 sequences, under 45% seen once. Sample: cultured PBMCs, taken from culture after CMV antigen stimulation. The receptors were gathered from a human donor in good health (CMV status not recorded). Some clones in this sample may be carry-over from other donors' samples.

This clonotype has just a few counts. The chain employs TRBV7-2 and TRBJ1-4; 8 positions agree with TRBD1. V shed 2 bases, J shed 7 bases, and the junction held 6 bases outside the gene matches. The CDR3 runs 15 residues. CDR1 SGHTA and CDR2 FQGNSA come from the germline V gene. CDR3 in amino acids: CASSLSGTGVEKLFF. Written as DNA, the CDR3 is TGTGCCAGCAGCTTATCCGGGACAGGTGTTGAAAAACTGTTTTTT.

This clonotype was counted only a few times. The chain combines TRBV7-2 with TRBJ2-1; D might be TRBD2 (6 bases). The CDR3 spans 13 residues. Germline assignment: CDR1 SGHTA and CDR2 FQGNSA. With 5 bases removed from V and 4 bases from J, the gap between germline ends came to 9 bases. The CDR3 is CASSPTRYNEQFF. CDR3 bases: TGTGCCAGCAGCCCGACTAGGTACAATGAGCAGTTCTTC. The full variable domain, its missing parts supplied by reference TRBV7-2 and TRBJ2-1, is GAGVSQSPSNKVTEKGKDVELRCDPISGHTALYWYRQSLGQGLEFLIYFQGNSAPDKSGLPSDRFSAERTGGSVSTLTIQRTQQEDSAVYLCASSPTRYNEQFFGPGTRLTVL.

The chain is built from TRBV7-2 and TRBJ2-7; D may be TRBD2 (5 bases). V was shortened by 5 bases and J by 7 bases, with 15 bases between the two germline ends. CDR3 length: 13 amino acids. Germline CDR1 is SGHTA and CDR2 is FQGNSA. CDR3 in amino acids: CASSQTHTGEQYF. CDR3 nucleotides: TGTGCCAGCAGCCAAACTCATACGGGGGAGCAGTACTTC.

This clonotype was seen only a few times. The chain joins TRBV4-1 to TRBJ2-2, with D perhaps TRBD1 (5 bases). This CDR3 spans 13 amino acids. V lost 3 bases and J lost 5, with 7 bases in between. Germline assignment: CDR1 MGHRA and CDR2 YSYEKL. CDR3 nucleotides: TGCGCCAGCAGCCAGACAGCGACCGGGGAGCTGTTTTTT. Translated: CASSQTATGELFF.

CDR3 DNA: TGTGCCAGCAGAAAGGGGGCTAATGACGAGCAGTACTTC. This encodes CASRKGANDEQYF. V is TRBV3-1 and J is TRBJ2-7, with 7 bases matching TRBD1. V shed 6 bases, J shed 5 bases, and the junction held 7 bases outside the gene matches. CDR1 and CDR2 (germline): LGHDT, YNNKEL (reference sequence). The CDR3 sequence is 13 residues long.

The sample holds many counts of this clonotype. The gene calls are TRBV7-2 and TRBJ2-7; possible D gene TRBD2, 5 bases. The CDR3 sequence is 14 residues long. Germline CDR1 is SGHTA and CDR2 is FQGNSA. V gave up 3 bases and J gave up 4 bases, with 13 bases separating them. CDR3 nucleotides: TGTGCCAGCAGCTTTACTAGTGGTGGGTACGAGCAGTACTTC. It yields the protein CASSFTSGGYEQYF.

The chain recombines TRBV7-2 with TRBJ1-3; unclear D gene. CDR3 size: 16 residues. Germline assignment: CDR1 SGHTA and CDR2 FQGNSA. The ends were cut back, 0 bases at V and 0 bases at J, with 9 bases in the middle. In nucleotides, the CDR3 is TGTGCCAGCAGCTTAGCTGGCATCGGCTCTGGAAACACCATATATTTT. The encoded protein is CASSLAGIGSGNTIYF.

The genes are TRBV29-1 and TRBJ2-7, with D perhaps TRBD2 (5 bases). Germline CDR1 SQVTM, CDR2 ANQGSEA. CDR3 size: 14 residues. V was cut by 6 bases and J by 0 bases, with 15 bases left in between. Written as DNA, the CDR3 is TGCAGCGTAGACACGGGAAGCCTCTCCTACGAGCAGTACTTC. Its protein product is CSVDTGSLSYEQYF.

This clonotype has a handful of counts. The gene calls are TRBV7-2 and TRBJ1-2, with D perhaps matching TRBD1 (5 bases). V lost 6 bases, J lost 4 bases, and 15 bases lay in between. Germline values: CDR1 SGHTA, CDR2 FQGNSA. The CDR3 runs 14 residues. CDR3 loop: CASRPLRGGYGYTF. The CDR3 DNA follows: TGTGCCAGCAGGCCCTTGCGGGGGGGCTATGGCTACACCTTC.

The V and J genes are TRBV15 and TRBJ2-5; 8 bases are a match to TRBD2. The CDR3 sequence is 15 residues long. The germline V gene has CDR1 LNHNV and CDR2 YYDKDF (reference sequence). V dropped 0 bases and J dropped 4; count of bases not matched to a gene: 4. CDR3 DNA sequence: TGTGCCACCAGCAGAGACGGGAGGGCCATAGAGACCCAGTACTTC. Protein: CATSRDGRAIETQYF.

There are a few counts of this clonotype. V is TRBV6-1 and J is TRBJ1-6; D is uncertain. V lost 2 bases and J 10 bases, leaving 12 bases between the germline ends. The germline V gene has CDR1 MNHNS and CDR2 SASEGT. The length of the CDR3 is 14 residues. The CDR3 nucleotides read TGTGCCAGCAGTGAATTCATAGGGCCCTCACCCCTCCACTTT. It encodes CASSEFIGPSPLHF.

In DNA, the CDR3 is TGTGCCAGCAGCTTAAGCACGGGACTGTACTCCTACGAGCAGTACTTC. This gives the protein CASSLSTGLYSYEQYF. The V gene is TRBV7-9, the J gene TRBJ2-7; possibly TRBD2 for D (6 bases). The CDR3 is 16 residues long. Between the trimmed V and J ends, which lost 2 bases and 0 bases, there was a span of 14 bases. Per germline, CDR1 SEHNR and CDR2 FQNEAQ (reference sequence).

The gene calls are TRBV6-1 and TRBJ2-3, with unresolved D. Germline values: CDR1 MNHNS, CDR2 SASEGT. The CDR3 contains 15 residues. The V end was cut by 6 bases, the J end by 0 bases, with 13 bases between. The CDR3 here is CASSSSIPSTDTQYF. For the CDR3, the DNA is TGTGCCAGCAGCTCAAGCATCCCTAGCACAGATACGCAGTATTTT.

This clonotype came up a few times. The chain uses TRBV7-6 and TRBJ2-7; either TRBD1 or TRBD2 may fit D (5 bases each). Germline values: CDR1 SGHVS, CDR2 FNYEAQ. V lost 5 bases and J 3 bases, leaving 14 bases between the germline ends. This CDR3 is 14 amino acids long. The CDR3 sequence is CASSPGTEDYEQYF. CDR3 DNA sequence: TGTGCCAGCAGCCCCGGGACGGAAGACTACGAGCAGTACTTC.

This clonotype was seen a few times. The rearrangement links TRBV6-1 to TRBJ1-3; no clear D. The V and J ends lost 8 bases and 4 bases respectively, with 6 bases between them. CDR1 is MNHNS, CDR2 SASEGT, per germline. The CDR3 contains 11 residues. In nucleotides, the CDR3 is TGTGCCAGCTTTCCGGGAAACACCATATATTTT. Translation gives CASFPGNTIYF.

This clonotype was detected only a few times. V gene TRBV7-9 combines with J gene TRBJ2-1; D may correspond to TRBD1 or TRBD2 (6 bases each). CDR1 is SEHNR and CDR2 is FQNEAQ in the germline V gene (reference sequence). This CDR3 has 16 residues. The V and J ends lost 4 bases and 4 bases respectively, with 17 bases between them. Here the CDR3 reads CASSSTGLTGYNEQFF. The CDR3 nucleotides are TGTGCCAGCAGCTCGACGGGACTCACAGGGTACAATGAGCAGTTCTTC.

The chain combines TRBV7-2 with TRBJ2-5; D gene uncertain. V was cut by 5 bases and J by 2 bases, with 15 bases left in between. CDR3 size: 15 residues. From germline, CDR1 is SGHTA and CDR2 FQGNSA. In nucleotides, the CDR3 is TGTGCCAGCAGCACTCTCTCGGAGAGACAAGAGACCCAGTACTTC. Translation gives CASSTLSERQETQYF.

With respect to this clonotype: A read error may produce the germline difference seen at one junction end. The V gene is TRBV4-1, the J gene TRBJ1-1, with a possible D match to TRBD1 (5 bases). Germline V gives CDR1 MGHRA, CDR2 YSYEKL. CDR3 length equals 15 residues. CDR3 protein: CASSQVRLGGTEAFF. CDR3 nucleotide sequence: TGTGCCAGCAGCCAAGTAAGGTTGGGGGGCACTGAAGCTTTCTTT.